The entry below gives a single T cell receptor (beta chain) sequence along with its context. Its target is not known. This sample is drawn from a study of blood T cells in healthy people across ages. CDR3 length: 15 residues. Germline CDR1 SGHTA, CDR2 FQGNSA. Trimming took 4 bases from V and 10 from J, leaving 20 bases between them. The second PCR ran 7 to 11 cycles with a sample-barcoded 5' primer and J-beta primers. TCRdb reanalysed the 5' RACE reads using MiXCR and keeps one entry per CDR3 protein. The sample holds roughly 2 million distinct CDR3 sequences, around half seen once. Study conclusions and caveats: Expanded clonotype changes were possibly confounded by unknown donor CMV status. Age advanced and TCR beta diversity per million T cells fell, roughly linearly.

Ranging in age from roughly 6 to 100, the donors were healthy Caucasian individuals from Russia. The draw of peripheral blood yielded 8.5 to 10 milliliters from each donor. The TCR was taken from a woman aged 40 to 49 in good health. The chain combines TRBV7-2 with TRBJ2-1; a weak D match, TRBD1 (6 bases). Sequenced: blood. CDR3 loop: CASSYSRTDQYEQFF. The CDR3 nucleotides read TGTGCCAGCAGCTATTCCCGGACAGATCAATACGAGCAGTTCTTC.